The source of this T cell receptor beta chain is a study of OX40 agonist ivuxolimab in advanced cancers. V was clipped by 7 bases and J by 1 base, with 14 bases between them. The CDR3 consists of 15 residues. Method: immunoSEQ multiplex PCR; TCRdb's copy keeps in-frame clones and lacks some. The sample carries 65,000 to 75,000 clones, approximately 90% recorded once. The chain employs TRBV23-1 and TRBJ2-1, with D possibly called TRBD1 or TRBD2 (6 bases each). TRBV23-1 is identified as an open reading frame with a role that is uncertain. This receptor was obtained from an adult with an advanced solid tumor such as melanoma, head and neck, liver or kidney cancer. The source was CD4+ or CD8+ T cells sorted from blood, collected in a trial of the OX40 agonist ivuxolimab. DNA for the CDR3: TGCGCCAGCATGGGCCCGGGGGCGTCCTACAATGAGCAGTTCTTC. Its protein product is CASMGPGASYNEQFF.